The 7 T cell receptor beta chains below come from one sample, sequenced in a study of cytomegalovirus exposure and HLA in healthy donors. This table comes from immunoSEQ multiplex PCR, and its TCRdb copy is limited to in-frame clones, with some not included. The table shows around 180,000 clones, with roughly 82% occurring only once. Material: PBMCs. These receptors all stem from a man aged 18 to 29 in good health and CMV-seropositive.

CDR3 protein: CASSLNGAGEPGELFF. CDR3 coding DNA: TGTGCCAGCAGTTTAAATGGAGCGGGAGAACCCGGGGAGCTGTTTTTT. The chain links TRBV28 to TRBJ2-2; 8 nucleotides match TRBD2. With 2 bases clipped from V and 6 bases from J, the junction kept 8 bases outside the gene matches. The CDR3 extends over 16 amino acids. The germline CDR1 and CDR2 sequences are MDHEN and SYDVKM.

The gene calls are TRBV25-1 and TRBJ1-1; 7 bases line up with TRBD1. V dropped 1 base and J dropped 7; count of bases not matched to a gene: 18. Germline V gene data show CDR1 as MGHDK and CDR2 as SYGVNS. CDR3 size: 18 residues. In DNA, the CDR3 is TGTGCCAGCAGTGAATGGCCTCTACTATCTCGGACAGGCTATGAAGCTTTCTTT. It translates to CASSEWPLLSRTGYEAFF.

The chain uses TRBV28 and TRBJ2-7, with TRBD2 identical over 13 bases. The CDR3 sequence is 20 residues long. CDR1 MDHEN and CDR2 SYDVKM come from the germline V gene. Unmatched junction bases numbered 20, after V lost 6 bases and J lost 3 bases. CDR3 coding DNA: TGTGCCAGCAGACCCTTCTGGGGTGGGGCCGGGACTAGCGGGATCTACGAGCAGTACTTC. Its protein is CASRPFWGGAGTSGIYEQYF.

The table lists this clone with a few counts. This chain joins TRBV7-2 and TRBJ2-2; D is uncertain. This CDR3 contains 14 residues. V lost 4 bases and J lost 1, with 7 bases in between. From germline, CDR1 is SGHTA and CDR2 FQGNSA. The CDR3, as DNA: TGTGCCAGCAGCTCGGCAGGGAACACCGGGGAGCTGTTTTTT. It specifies CASSSAGNTGELFF. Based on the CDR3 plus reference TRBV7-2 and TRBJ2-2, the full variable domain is GAGVSQSPSNKVTEKGKDVELRCDPISGHTALYWYRQSLGQGLEFLIYFQGNSAPDKSGLPSDRFSAERTGGSVSTLTIQRTQQEDSAVYLCASSSAGNTGELFFGEGSRLTVL.

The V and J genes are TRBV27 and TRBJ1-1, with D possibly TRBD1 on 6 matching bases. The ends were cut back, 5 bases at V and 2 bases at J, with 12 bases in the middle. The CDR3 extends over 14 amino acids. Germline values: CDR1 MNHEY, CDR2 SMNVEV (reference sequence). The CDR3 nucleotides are TGTGCCAGCAGTGCACGGACAGCTAACACTGAAGCTTTCTTT. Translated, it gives CASSARTANTEAFF.

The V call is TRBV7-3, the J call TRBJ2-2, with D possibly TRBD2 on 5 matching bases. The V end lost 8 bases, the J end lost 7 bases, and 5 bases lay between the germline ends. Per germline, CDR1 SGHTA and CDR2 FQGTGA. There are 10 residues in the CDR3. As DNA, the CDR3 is TGTGCCAGCGGGAGCGGGGAGCTGTTTTTT. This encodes CASGSGELFF.

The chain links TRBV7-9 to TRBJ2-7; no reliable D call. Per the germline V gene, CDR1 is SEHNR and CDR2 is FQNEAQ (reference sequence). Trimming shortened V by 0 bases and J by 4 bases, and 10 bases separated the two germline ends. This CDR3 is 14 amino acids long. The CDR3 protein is CASSLAPTVYEQYF. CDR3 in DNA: TGTGCCAGCAGCTTAGCGCCCACAGTATACGAGCAGTACTTC.